This T cell receptor beta chain emerged from a study of T cell changes during pregnancy in multiple sclerosis. The repertoire was sequenced with immunoSEQ multiplex PCR; TCRdb's copy has only in-frame clones and lacks some. This sample has about 70,000 clones, with around 94% found just once. The CDR3 sequence is 12 residues long. Trimming removed 4 bases at V and 3 bases at J, with 4 bases between. The germline CDR1 and CDR2 sequences are SGHAT and FQNNGV. The specimen was peripheral blood, collected in the third trimester of pregnancy. The sequence was obtained from a female donor with multiple sclerosis, enrolled in a pregnancy study. The chain is built from TRBV11-2 and TRBJ1-5; D gene ambiguous. DNA for the CDR3: TGTGCCAGCAGCTCTTTCAATCAGCCCCAGCATTTT. Protein: CASSSFNQPQHF.